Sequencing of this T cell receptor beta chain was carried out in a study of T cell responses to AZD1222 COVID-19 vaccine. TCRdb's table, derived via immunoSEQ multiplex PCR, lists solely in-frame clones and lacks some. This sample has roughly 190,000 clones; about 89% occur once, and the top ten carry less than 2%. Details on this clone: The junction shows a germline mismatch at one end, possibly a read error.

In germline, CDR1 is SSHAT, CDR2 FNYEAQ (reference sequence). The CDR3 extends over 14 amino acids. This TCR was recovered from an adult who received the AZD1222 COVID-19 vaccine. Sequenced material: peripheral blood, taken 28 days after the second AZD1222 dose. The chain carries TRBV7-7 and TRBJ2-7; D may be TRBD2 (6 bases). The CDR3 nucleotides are TGTGCTAGCAGCCCTACCGGAGGGCACTACGAGCAGTACTTC. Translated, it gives CASSPTGGHYEQYF.